The 3 T cell receptor beta chains in this list originate from one sample, sequenced in a study of T cell changes during pregnancy in multiple sclerosis. TCRdb keeps only in-frame clones here, not all; method: immunoSEQ multiplex PCR. The table has fewer than 30,000 clones, around nine tenths seen once. This specimen was CD4+ T cells from peripheral blood mononuclear cells, taken in the first trimester of pregnancy. The receptors were sampled from a female donor with multiple sclerosis, enrolled in a pregnancy study.

The chain recombines TRBV19 with TRBJ2-1; TRBD1 matches 7 bases. Germline V gene data show CDR1 as LNHDA and CDR2 as SQIVND (reference sequence). This CDR3 has 15 amino acids. Trimming removed 3 bases from V and 7 bases from J; junction bases left unmatched: 9. The CDR3 DNA is TGTGCCAGTAGTATCGACCGGGACAGCCATAATGAGCAGTTCTTC. The encoded protein is CASSIDRDSHNEQFF. The whole variable domain, filled in from reference TRBV19 and TRBJ2-1, reads DGGITQSPKYLFRKEGQNVTLSCEQNLNHDAMYWYRQDPGQGLRLIYYSQIVNDFQKGDIAEGYSVSREKKESFPLTVTSAQKNPTAFYLCASSIDRDSHNEQFFGPGTRLTVL.

The V call is TRBV4-3, the J call TRBJ1-5, with a possible D match to TRBD1 (5 bases). The CDR3 is 16 residues long. Trimming removed 1 base from V and 2 bases from J, with 12 bases in between. Germline V gene sequence: CDR1 LGHNA, CDR2 YSLEER. The CDR3 loop is CASSQGPGLGNQPQHF. The CDR3 DNA is TGCGCCAGCAGCCAAGGTCCGGGACTCGGCAATCAGCCCCAGCATTTT.

This chain uses TRBV4-3 with TRBJ2-1; D gene uncertain. The CDR3 runs 12 residues. V lost 3 bases and J lost 12, with 12 bases in between. Looked up from germline, CDR1 is LGHNA and CDR2 is YSLEER. CDR3: CASSHESHRQFF. The CDR3, as DNA: TGCGCCAGCAGCCATGAATCCCATAGGCAGTTCTTC.